This T cell receptor beta chain was found in a study of cytomegalovirus exposure and HLA in healthy donors. This CDR3 has 15 residues. V lost 6 bases to trimming and J lost 1 base; unmatched junction nucleotides: 7. Remarks on this clone: Its cognate antigen is unknown.

A multiplex PCR was run with 60 Vbeta primers and 13 Jbeta primers. Assay: immunoSEQ multiplex PCR; the TCRdb copy retains only in-frame clones and omits some. The sample yields 35,000 to 45,000 clones, of which the top ten take up more than 8%. Whole-study results and caveats: Indistinguishable V segments, including TRBV6-2 and TRBV6-3, were excluded. As was reported, the classifier diagnosed cytomegalovirus status with high specificity and sensitivity. Association of a missense DCLRE1C variant with TCR beta V- and J-gene trimming was reported in a later analysis. The authors enumerated roughly 160 TCR beta chains as linked to cytomegalovirus.

This sequence originates from a male donor in good health and CMV-seronegative. Input material: PBMCs. This chain connects TRBV23-1 to TRBJ2-3; 7 bases match TRBD2. TRBV23-1 is placed among ORFs of uncertain function. CDR3 region: CASSSGAKGTDTQYF. The CDR3, as DNA: TGCGCCAGCAGCAGCGGGGCCAAAGGCACAGATACGCAGTATTTT.